The 13 T cell receptor beta chains below come from one sample, sequenced in a study of cytomegalovirus exposure and HLA in healthy donors. A multiplex PCR was run with 60 Vbeta primers and 13 Jbeta primers. Sequenced by immunoSEQ multiplex PCR; TCRdb stores in-frame clones only, minus some. The repertoire holds roughly 110,000 clones, with around 78% as singletons. The sequenced material came from PBMCs. The source is a man aged 25-45 years in good health and CMV-seronegative.

This clone was seen only a few times. The J gene is TRBJ1-1, the V gene TRBV5-6; perhaps TRBD1 as D (5 bases). Between the trimmed V and J ends, which lost 2 bases and 3 bases, there was a span of 17 bases. Germline V gives CDR1 SGHDT, CDR2 YYEEEE. CDR3 length: 16 amino acids. CDR3 sequence reads: CASSLRAGRRDTEAFF. For the CDR3, the DNA is TGTGCCAGCAGCTTAAGGGCAGGGCGACGGGACACTGAAGCTTTCTTT.

The chain employs TRBV19 and TRBJ1-5, with 7 bases that match TRBD1. The CDR3 covers 12 residues. The J segment lost 9 bases and the V segment lost 6 bases, leaving 5 bases of the junction unmatched. CDR1 and CDR2 from the germline V gene are LNHDA and SQIVND (reference sequence). The CDR3 reads CASREGATPQHF. The CDR3 bases are TGTGCCAGTAGGGAGGGGGCGACGCCCCAGCATTTT. Variable domain in full (rest from reference TRBV19 and TRBJ1-5): DGGITQSPKYLFRKEGQNVTLSCEQNLNHDAMYWYRQDPGQGLRLIYYSQIVNDFQKGDIAEGYSVSREKKESFPLTVTSAQKNPTAFYLCASREGATPQHFGDGTRLSIL.

The chain carries TRBV9 and TRBJ1-2; 10 positions match TRBD1. Germline V lookup: CDR1 SGDLS, CDR2 YYNGEE. The CDR3 spans 16 residues. V trimming: 6 bases; J trimming: 2 bases; junction bases outside the gene matches: 10. The CDR3 region has the DNA TGTGCCAGCACGAAGGGCGCGGGACAGGGGAACTATGGCTACACCTTC. It translates to CASTKGAGQGNYGYTF.

Notes on this clone: Sequence at one end of the junction differs from germline and may be a read error. The chain is built from TRBV7-9 and TRBJ1-5; D is ambiguous. This CDR3 has 17 residues. Germline V gene lookup returns CDR1 SEHNR and CDR2 FQNEAQ (reference sequence). DNA for the CDR3: TGTTCCAGCAGCTTAGTCAGTGGCACCAACCGCGGTCAGCCCCAGCATTTT. This translates into CSSSLVSGTNRGQPQHF.

The genes are TRBV5-1 and TRBJ2-3; 9 positions agree with TRBD2. This CDR3 is 16 amino acids long. Germline V gene sequence: CDR1 SGHRS, CDR2 YFSETQ. V lost 0 bases, J lost 2 bases, and 4 bases stayed unmatched. The CDR3 region has the DNA TGCGCCAGCAGCTTGGGACTAGCGGATTACACAGATACGCAGTATTTT. Protein sequence: CASSLGLADYTDTQYF.

The table lists this clone with a count of one. The rearrangement links TRBV7-9 to TRBJ2-1, with TRBD2 identical over 12 bases. Germline CDR1 and CDR2: SEHNR and FQNEAQ (reference sequence). Unmatched junction bases numbered 8, after V lost 0 bases and J lost 11 bases. The CDR3 covers 16 residues. The CDR3 coding sequence is TGTGCCAGCAGCTTAGCCCTAGGGACTAGCGGGCCCAAGCAGTTCTTC. It translates to CASSLALGTSGPKQFF.

CDR3 amino acids: CAITGTSGRSGANVLTF. The CDR3 nucleotides read TGTGCCATCACCGGGACTAGCGGACGCTCTGGGGCCAACGTCCTGACTTTC. The chain combines TRBV10-3 with TRBJ2-6, with TRBD2 identical over 11 bases. In germline, CDR1 is ENHRY, CDR2 SYGVKD. CDR3 length equals 17 residues. J gave up 0 bases and V 7 bases, and 5 bases lay outside the gene matches.

This chain uses TRBV5-1 with TRBJ2-7; 9 nucleotides line up with TRBD1. From germline, CDR1 is SGHRS and CDR2 YFSETQ. This CDR3 contains 21 residues. Germline trimming cut 4 bases from V and 0 bases from J; bases unmatched to any gene: 23. The CDR3 loop is CASSGRPAGQGLQLNSYEQYF. As DNA, the CDR3 is TGCGCCAGCAGCGGTCGCCCCGCGGGACAGGGCCTCCAATTGAACTCCTACGAGCAGTACTTC.

This chain links TRBV19 with TRBJ2-5; 11 nucleotides match TRBD2. This CDR3 is built from 16 residues. Looked up from germline, CDR1 is LNHDA and CDR2 is SQIVND (reference sequence). Trimming cost V 1 base and J 4 bases; bases outside gene matches: 5. The CDR3 sequence is CASSIVLAGGRETQYF. The CDR3 region has the DNA TGTGCCAGTAGTATAGTATTAGCGGGGGGGCGAGAGACCCAGTACTTC.

V gene TRBV7-9 combines with J gene TRBJ1-1; the D is unclear. The germline V gene has CDR1 SEHNR and CDR2 FQNEAQ (reference sequence). The CDR3 spans 12 residues. Trimming took off 5 bases at V and 6 bases at J, with 10 bases between the two ends. CDR3 bases: TGTGCCAGCAGCCGAGGAAGCTCTGAAGCTTTCTTT. Amino acids: CASSRGSSEAFF.

Here the CDR3 DNA reads TGTGCCAGCAGACCCCGCGGGGGGTGGGAGCAGTACTTC. Amino acid sequence: CASRPRGGWEQYF. This chain links TRBV6-5 with TRBJ2-7; 8 nucleotides line up with TRBD2. CDR3 length: 13 amino acids. Germline V gene data show CDR1 as MNHEY and CDR2 as SVGAGI. J lost 7 bases, V lost 6 bases, and 8 bases had no gene match.

This clone was found a few times. As DNA, the CDR3 is TGTGCCAGTAGTATTGGCGGCGGCCCCTACGAGCAGTACTTC. Residues: CASSIGGGPYEQYF. The chain combines TRBV19 with TRBJ2-7, with unresolved D. The V end was cut by 3 bases, the J end by 2 bases, with 11 bases between. This CDR3 spans 14 amino acids. Germline-derived CDR1 and CDR2 are LNHDA and SQIVND (reference sequence).

V and J are TRBV7-2 and TRBJ2-1; D possibly corresponds to TRBD2 (5 bases). Per the germline V gene, CDR1 is SGHTA and CDR2 is FQGNSA. The CDR3 is 15 amino acids. V lost 0 bases and J lost 3, with 9 bases in between. This chain's CDR3 is CASSLAGVVYNEQFF. The CDR3 coding sequence is TGTGCCAGCAGCTTAGCGGGAGTAGTCTACAATGAGCAGTTCTTC.